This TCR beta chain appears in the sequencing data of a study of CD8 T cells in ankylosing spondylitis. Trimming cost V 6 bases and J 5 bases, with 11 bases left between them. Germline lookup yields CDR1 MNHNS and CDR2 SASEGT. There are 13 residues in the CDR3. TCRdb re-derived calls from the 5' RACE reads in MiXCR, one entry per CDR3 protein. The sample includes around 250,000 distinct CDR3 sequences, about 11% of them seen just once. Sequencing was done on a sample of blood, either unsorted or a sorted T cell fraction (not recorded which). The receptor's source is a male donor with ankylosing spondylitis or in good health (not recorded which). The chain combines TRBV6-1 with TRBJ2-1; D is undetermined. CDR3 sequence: CASRGAPHNEQFF. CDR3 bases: TGTGCCAGCAGGGGCGCGCCCCACAATGAGCAGTTCTTC.